This TCR beta chain is from a study of OX40 agonist ivuxolimab in advanced cancers. Sequencing was performed with immunoSEQ multiplex PCR; in TCRdb, only in-frame clones are kept and a portion is missing. The sample has tens of thousands of clones; around 86% are singletons. Germline V gives CDR1 SGHDT, CDR2 YYEEEE. V gave up 4 bases and J gave up 2 bases, with 15 bases separating them. The CDR3 runs to 15 residues. This chain joins TRBV5-6 and TRBJ1-1; no firm D call. This TCR came from an adult with an advanced solid tumor such as melanoma, head and neck, liver or kidney cancer. Sequenced material: CD4+ or CD8+ T cells sorted from blood, taken in a trial of the OX40 agonist ivuxolimab. CDR3 nucleotide sequence: TGTGCCAGCAGCCTGCTCTCCCGAGAAAACACTGAAGCTTTCTTT. It yields the protein CASSLLSRENTEAFF.